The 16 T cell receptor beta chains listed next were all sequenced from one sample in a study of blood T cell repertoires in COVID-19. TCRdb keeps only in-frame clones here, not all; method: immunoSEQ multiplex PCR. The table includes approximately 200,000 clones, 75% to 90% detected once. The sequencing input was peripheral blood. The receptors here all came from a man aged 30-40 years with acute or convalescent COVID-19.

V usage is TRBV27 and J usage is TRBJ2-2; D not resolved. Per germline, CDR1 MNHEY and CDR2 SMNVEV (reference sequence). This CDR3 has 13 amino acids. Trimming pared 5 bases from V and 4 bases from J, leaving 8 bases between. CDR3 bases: TGTGCCAGCAGTGCCACATTCACCGGGGAGCTGTTTTTT. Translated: CASSATFTGELFF.

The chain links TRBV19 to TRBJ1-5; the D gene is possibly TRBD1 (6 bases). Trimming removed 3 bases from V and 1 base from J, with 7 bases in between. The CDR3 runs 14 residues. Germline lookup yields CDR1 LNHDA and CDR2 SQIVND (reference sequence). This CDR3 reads CASSIQGSNQPQHF. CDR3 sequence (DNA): TGTGCCAGTAGTATCCAGGGGAGCAATCAGCCCCAGCATTTT.

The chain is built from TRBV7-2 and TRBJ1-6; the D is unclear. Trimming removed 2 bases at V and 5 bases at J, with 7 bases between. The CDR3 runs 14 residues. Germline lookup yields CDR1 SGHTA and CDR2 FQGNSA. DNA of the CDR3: TGTGCCAGCAGCTTATATAGTGATAATTCACCCCTCCACTTT. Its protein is CASSLYSDNSPLHF.

DNA of the CDR3: TGTGCCAGCAGCACGACGGGGGGGCTTGGGGATGAGCAGTTCTTC. Its protein product is CASSTTGGLGDEQFF. The chain couples TRBV7-8 to TRBJ2-1; TRBD2 aligns across 8 bases. Germline assignment: CDR1 SGHVS and CDR2 FQNEAQ. V dropped 5 bases and J dropped 8; count of bases not matched to a gene: 11. The CDR3 sequence is 15 residues long.

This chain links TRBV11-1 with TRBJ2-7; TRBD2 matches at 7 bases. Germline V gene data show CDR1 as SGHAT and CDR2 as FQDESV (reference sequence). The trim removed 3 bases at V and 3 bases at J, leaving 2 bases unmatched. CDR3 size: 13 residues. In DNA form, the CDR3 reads TGTGCCAGCAGCTTGGGAGGGAGCTACGAGCAGTACTTC. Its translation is CASSLGGSYEQYF.

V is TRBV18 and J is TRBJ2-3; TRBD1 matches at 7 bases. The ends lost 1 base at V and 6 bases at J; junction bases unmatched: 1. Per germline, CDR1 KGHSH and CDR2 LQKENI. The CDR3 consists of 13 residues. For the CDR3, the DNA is TGTGCCAGCTCACCACAGACAGGGGATACGCAGTATTTT. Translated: CASSPQTGDTQYF.

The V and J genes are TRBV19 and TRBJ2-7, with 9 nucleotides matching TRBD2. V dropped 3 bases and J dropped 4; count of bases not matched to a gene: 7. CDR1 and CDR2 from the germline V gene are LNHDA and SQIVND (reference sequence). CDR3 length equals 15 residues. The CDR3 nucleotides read TGTGCCAGTAGTATCAAGCGGGGGGTCCCATACGAGCAGTACTTC. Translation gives CASSIKRGVPYEQYF.

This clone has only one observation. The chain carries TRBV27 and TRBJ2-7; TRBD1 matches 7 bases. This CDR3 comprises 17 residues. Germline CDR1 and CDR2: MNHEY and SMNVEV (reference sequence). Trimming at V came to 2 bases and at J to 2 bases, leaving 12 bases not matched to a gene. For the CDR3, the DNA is TGTGCCAGCAGTTTACGTTCCCACGGGACAGATCCCTACGAGCAGTACTTC. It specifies CASSLRSHGTDPYEQYF.

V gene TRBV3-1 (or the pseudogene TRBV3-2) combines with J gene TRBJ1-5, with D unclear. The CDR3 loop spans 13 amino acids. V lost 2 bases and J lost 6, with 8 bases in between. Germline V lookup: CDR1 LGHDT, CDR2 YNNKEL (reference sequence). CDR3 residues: CASSQSGGQPQHF. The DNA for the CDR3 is TGTGCCAGCAGCCAATCCGGCGGTCAGCCCCAGCATTTT.

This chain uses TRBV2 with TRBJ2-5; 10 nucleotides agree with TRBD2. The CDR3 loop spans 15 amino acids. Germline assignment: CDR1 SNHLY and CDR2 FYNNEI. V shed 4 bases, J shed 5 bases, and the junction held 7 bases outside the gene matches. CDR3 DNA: TGTGCCAGCAGTGTGTCCCAGCGGGGGGGGGAGACCCAGTACTTC. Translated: CASSVSQRGGETQYF.

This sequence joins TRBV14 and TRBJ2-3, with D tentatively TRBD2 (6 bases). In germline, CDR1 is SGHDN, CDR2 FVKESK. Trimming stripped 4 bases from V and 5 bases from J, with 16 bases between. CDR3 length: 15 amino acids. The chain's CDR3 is CASSRGILGGDTQYF. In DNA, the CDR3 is TGTGCCAGCAGCCGAGGGATCTTGGGGGGAGATACGCAGTATTTT.

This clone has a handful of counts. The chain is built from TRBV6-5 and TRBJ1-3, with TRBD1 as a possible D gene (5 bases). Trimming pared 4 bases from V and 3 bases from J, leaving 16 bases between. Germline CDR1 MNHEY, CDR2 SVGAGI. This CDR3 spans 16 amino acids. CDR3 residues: CASSSLLRQGGNTIYF. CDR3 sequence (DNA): TGTGCCAGCAGTTCCCTACTGCGCCAGGGTGGAAACACCATATATTTT.

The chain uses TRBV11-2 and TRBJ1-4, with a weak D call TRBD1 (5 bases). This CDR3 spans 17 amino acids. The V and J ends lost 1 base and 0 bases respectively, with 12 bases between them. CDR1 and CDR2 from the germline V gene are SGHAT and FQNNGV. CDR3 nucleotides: TGTGCCAGCAGCTTAGGACGCGGGGCACCAACTAATGAAAAACTGTTTTTT. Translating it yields CASSLGRGAPTNEKLFF. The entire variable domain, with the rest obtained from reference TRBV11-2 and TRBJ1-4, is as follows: EAGVAQSPRYKIIEKRQSVAFWCNPISGHATLYWYQQILGQGPKLLIQFQNNGVVDDSQLPKDRFSAERLKGVDSTLKIQPAKLEDSAVYLCASSLGRGAPTNEKLFFGSGTQLSVL.

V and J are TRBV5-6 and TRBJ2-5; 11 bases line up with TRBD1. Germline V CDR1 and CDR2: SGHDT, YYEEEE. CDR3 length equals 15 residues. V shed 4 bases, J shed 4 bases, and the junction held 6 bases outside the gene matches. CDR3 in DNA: TGTGCCAGCAGCCTCCGGACAGGGGGCGCAGAGACCCAGTACTTC. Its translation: CASSLRTGGAETQYF.

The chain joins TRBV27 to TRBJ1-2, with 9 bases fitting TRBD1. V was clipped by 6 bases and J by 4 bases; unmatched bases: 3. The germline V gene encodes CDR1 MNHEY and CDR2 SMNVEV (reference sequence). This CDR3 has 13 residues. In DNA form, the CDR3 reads TGTGCCAGCAGCGGGACAGGGTTCTATGGCTACACCTTC. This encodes CASSGTGFYGYTF.

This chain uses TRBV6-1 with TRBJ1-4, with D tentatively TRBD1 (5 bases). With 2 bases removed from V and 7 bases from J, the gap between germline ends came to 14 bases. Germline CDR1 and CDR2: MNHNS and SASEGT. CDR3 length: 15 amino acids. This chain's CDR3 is CASSETTGLGEKLFF. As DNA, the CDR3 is TGTGCCAGCAGTGAAACCACAGGTTTGGGTGAAAAACTGTTTTTT.